The entry below gives a single TCR beta chain sequence along with its context. Its antigen is currently unknown. The sample is drawn from a study of Ad26.COV2.S vaccination and SARS-CoV-2 variants. Turning to the study itself: Recipients of Ad26.COV2.S got it intramuscularly, once or twice 56 days apart. General study points: Analyses of TCR breadth and depth may have underestimated total T cell responses. In vaccinated individuals, spike-specific CD8+ and CD4+ T cell responses reportedly displayed substantial breadth.

Some clones are missing from TCRdb's copy, which holds only in-frame ones; the method was immunoSEQ multiplex PCR. The sample lists 350,000 to 500,000 clones, 80% to 95% occurring once. The germline gives CDR1 KGHDR, CDR2 SFDVKD. V shed 4 bases and J 3 bases; nucleotides not matched to a gene: 6. The CDR3 totals 15 residues. Treatment noted: around 19 received Ad26.COV2.S at low or high dose, single or two shots; several received placebo; per-sample allocation not given. At day 63 after the first vaccine or placebo injection, samples were drawn. The vaccine delivered Wuhan-strain SARS-CoV-2 spike through an Ad26 vector.

The TCR sequence derives from a person between 18 and 59 years old who received the Ad26.COV2.S COVID-19 vaccine or a placebo. The J gene is TRBJ1-2, the V gene TRBV24-1; TRBD1 agrees at 8 bases. Sample: peripheral blood, taken in a trial of Ad26.COV2.S vaccine versus placebo. The CDR3 here is CATSDRGQGDYGYTF. CDR3 sequence (DNA): TGTGCCACCAGTGACCGTGGACAGGGAGACTATGGCTACACCTTC.